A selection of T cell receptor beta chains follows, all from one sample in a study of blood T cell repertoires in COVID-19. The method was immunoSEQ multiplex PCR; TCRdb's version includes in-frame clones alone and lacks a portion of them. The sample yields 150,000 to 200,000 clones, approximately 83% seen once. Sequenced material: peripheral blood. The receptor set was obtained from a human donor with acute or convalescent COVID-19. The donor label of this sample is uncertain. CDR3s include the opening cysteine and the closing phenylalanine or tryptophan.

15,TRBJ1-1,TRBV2,CASSVTGQGRSEAFF
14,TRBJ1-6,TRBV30,CAWSVGQGHSPLHF
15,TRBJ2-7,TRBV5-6,CASTLRDSRWDEQYF
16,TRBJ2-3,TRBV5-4,CASSLAGLAPTDTQYF
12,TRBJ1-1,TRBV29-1,CSVGRGNTEAFF
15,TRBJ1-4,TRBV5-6,CASSPTGGADEKLFF
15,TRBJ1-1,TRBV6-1,CASSEGWTEFLRAFF
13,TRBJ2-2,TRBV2,CASTSSLSRELFF
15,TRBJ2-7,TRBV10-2,CASRTSGGTSYEQYF
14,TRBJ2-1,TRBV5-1,CASSFTGGPAEQFF
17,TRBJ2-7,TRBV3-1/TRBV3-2,CASSLAPWDSAPDEQYF
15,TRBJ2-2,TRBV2,CASKRDRANTGELFF
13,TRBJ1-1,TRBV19,CASRIQGVPEAFF
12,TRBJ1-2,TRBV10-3,CAISADREGYTF
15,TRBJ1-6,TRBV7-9,CASSPWGREESPLHF
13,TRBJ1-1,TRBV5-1,CASSLAQNTEAFF
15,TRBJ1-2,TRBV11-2,CASSLDPLQGVGYTF
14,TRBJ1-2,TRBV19,CASSIGERGYGYTF
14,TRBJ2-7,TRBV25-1,CASRPTKGAPEQYF
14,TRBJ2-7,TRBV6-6,CASRERDRGHEQYF
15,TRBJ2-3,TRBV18,CASLPRGAEGDTQYF
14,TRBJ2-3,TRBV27,CASTAWRVGDTQYF
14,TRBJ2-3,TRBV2,CASARDRGGDTQYF
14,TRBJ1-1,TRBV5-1,CASSVQGFSPEAFF
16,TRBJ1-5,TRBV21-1,CASRGRHASGNQPQHF
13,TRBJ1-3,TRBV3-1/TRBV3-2,CASSQAVGNTIYF
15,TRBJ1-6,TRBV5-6,CASSLVQGDNSPLHF
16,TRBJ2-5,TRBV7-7,CASSPQSSTGVETQYF
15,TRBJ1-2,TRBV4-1,CASSQEGEVNYGYTF
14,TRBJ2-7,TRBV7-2,CASSPPGGSYEQYF
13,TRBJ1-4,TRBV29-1,CSVVRRGYEKLFF
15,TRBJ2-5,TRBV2,CASSERAGGGETQYF
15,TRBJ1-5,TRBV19,CASSDPDRDNQPQHF
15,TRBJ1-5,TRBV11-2,CASSLDWGGGQPQHF
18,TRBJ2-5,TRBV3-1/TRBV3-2,CASSQDWGGIVGQETQYF
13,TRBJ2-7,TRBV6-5,CASRTGTSHEQYF
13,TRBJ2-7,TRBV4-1,CASRGQGTYEQYF
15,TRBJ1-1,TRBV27,CASRSAGALGTEAFF
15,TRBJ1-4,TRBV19,CASKRLTGTNEKLFF
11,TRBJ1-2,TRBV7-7,CASGRNYGYTF
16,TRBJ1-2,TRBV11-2,CASSLDSGQGAYGYTF
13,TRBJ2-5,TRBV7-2,CASSSQSRETQYF
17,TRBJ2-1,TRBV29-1,CSVLGPEAGSSYNEQFF
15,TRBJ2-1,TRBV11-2,CASSLRRGSYNEQFF
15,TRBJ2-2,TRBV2,CASRGRQGSTGELFF
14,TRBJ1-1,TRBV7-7,CASSLDRQGAEAFF
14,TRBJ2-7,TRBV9,CASSVAQGGYEQYF
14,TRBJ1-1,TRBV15,CATSRPDRGAEAFF
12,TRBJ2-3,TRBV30,CAWSRDTDTQYF
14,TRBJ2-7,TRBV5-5,CASSWGQSTYEQYF
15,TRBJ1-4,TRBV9,CASSVDEGTNEKLFF
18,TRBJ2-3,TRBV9,CASSPTIGTGVYTDTQYF
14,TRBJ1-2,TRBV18,CASSPGQGDYGYTF
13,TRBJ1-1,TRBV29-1,CSVEEEGDTEAFF
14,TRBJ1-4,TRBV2,CASRRDNRGEKLFF
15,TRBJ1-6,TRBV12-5,CASGLDTAYNSPLHF
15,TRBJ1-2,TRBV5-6,CASSLGAGERNGYTF
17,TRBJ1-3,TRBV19,CASSSRNRDNSGNTIYF
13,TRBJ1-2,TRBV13,CASSTPTAHGYTF